Below, 14 T cell receptor beta chains from the same sample are listed, as sequenced in a study of Tregs in tolerant kidney transplant recipients. The antigens for these receptors are not known. The protocol was immunoSEQ multiplex PCR, while the TCRdb copy is restricted to in-frame clones and leaves out a portion. Of roughly 40,000 clones listed, 95% were seen once; the top ten hold approximately 0.41%. Sequenced: Tregs from blood cultured with allogeneic cells. The receptors shown here come from a human donor in good health.

The CDR3 region is CAWSVSRNTEAFF. The CDR3 region has the DNA TGTGCCTGGAGTGTATCCCGGAACACTGAAGCTTTCTTT. This chain links TRBV30 with TRBJ1-1; no clear D. The CDR3 is 13 residues long. Between the trimmed V and J ends, which lost 0 bases and 1 base, there was a span of 6 bases. Germline-derived CDR1 and CDR2 are GTSNPN and SVGIG (reference sequence).

This clone appeared once. V is TRBV10-1 and J is TRBJ2-2; either TRBD1 or TRBD2 may fit D (5 bases each). Trimming removed 6 bases from V and 6 bases from J, with 8 bases in between. From germline, CDR1 is WNHNN and CDR2 SYGVQD (reference sequence). The CDR3 loop spans 12 amino acids. This CDR3 reads CASSLGAGELFF. The CDR3 bases are TGCGCCAGCAGCCTGGGGGCCGGGGAGCTGTTTTTT.

The J gene is TRBJ2-3, the V gene TRBV4-1; TRBD2 matches at 7 bases. Germline V gives CDR1 MGHRA, CDR2 YSYEKL. The length of the CDR3 is 14 residues. V shed 5 bases and J 2 bases; nucleotides not matched to a gene: 4. CDR3 bases: TGCGCCAGCAGCTGGCGGGAGTCCACAGATACGCAGTATTTT. Translating it yields CASSWRESTDTQYF.

The chain combines TRBV6-1 with TRBJ1-2, with D possibly TRBD1 on 6 matching bases. With 3 bases removed from V and 2 bases from J, the gap between germline ends came to 13 bases. The CDR3 runs 15 residues. CDR1 is MNHNS, CDR2 SASEGT, per germline. CDR3 DNA: TGTGCCAGCAGTGACATGGGGGCCTACAACTATGGCTACACCTTC. Its translation: CASSDMGAYNYGYTF.

The rearrangement joins TRBV7-9 to TRBJ2-7; TRBD2 is a possible D gene (5 bases). The length of the CDR3 is 13 residues. V was trimmed by 5 bases and J by 6 bases, leaving 14 bases between them. Germline V gene data show CDR1 as SEHNR and CDR2 as FQNEAQ (reference sequence). The CDR3 protein is CASSPTRDSEQYF. In DNA form, the CDR3 reads TGTGCCAGCAGCCCCACCCGGGATAGCGAGCAGTACTTC.

The rearrangement joins TRBV5-5 to TRBJ2-7, with D hard to call. The CDR3 has 12 residues. V was pared by 3 bases and J by 2 bases, with 6 bases between. Germline V gene sequence: CDR1 SGHKS, CDR2 YYEKEE (reference sequence). The CDR3 bases are TGTGCCAGCAGCTCTCCGCCCTACGAGCAGTACTTC. Its translation: CASSSPPYEQYF.

The V call is TRBV11-2, the J call TRBJ2-1; 11 bases are shared with TRBD2. V dropped 5 bases and J dropped 6; count of bases not matched to a gene: 6. CDR1 is SGHAT, CDR2 FQNNGV, per germline. The CDR3 covers 15 residues. DNA for the CDR3: TGTGCCAGCAGCCCGGGACTAGCGGTGATCAATGAGCAGTTCTTC. Translated: CASSPGLAVINEQFF.

The rearrangement uses TRBV11-2 and TRBJ2-2, with D unclear. The CDR3 extends over 16 amino acids. V shed 0 bases and J shed 4 bases, with 12 bases lying between them. CDR1 SGHAT and CDR2 FQNNGV come from the germline V gene. The CDR3 reads CASSLDLGFFTGELFF. CDR3 DNA sequence: TGTGCCAGCAGCTTAGATCTAGGATTCTTCACCGGGGAGCTGTTTTTT.

The chain carries TRBV6-1 and TRBJ1-2; perhaps TRBD1 as D (6 bases). The CDR3 is made up of 13 amino acids. V was pared by 7 bases and J by 2 bases, with 11 bases between. From germline, CDR1 is MNHNS and CDR2 SASEGT. As DNA, the CDR3 is TGTGCCAGCACCGACAGGCAAAACTATGGCTACACCTTC. The encoded protein is CASTDRQNYGYTF.

This chain connects TRBV6-6 to TRBJ2-7; 9 nucleotides align to TRBD2. Per germline, CDR1 MNHNY and CDR2 SVGAGI (reference sequence). J gave up 1 base and V 6 bases, and 7 bases lay outside the gene matches. This CDR3 region has 15 residues. As DNA, the CDR3 is TGTGCCAGCAGGGCTAGCGGGACACCATCCTACGAGCAGTACTTC. Translating gives CASRASGTPSYEQYF.

This chain links TRBV7-6 with TRBJ1-4, with D tentatively TRBD1 (5 bases). Between the trimmed V and J ends, which lost 3 bases and 7 bases, there was a span of 9 bases. The CDR3 extends over 13 amino acids. From germline, CDR1 is SGHVS and CDR2 FNYEAQ. In DNA, the CDR3 is TGTGCCAGCAGCTTTCAGGGTGGTGAAAAACTGTTTTTT. Its protein is CASSFQGGEKLFF.

To note about this clone: At one end, the junction sequence differs from germline, possibly due to a read error. The genes are TRBV6-5 and TRBJ2-7, with unresolved D. CDR1 is MNHEY and CDR2 is SVGAGI in the germline V gene. CDR3 length equals 14 residues. DNA for the CDR3: TGTGCCATCAGTGATATTCGCGGATCCTACGAGCAGTACTTC. It encodes CAISDIRGSYEQYF.

For the CDR3, the DNA is TGCACCAGCAGCCAAGACCTGCGGGGGGGCAAGGCAGATACGCAGTATTTT. The encoded protein is CTSSQDLRGGKADTQYF. The gene calls are TRBV1 and TRBJ2-3; TRBD2, the D gene given by the table, was not confirmed from the DNA. TRBV1 is a recognized pseudogene. The CDR3 totals 17 residues.

V usage is TRBV7-3 and J usage is TRBJ1-1; 7 nucleotides align to TRBD1. Germline CDR1 and CDR2: SGHTA and FQGTGA. The junction had 10 bases not matched to a gene; V was cut back by 5 bases and J by 4 bases. This CDR3 contains 15 residues. The DNA of the CDR3 is TGTGCCAGCAGCAAGCGGGACAGCACAACCACTGAAGCTTTCTTT. Its protein is CASSKRDSTTTEAFF.